These 20 T cell receptor beta chains came from one sample sequenced in a study of cytomegalovirus exposure and HLA in healthy donors. Amplification used 60 Vbeta primers and 13 Jbeta primers. Clones were sequenced by immunoSEQ multiplex PCR, and TCRdb holds only the in-frame ones, with some missing. The repertoire holds approximately 130,000 clones, with around 78% as singletons. What was sequenced was PBMCs. The receptor source for this set is a woman aged 40 to 50 in good health and CMV-seronegative.

This clone was counted once. The chain combines TRBV10-3 with TRBJ2-1, with D possibly TRBD2 on 5 matching bases. Per germline, CDR1 ENHRY and CDR2 SYGVKD. Trimming left V 5 bases short and J 3 bases short, with 14 bases between. This CDR3 region has 15 residues. The CDR3 DNA follows: TGTGCCATCAGTCGAGTGGAGGAAGGCTACAATGAGCAGTTCTTC. Translated, it gives CAISRVEEGYNEQFF.

The chain is built from TRBV5-1 and TRBJ2-1; 7 positions agree with TRBD2. This CDR3 region has 14 residues. V dropped 0 bases and J dropped 6; count of bases not matched to a gene: 3. Germline lookup yields CDR1 SGHRS and CDR2 YFSETQ. The CDR3 here is CASSLVAGVNEQFF. The DNA of the CDR3 is TGCGCCAGCAGCTTGGTTGCGGGAGTCAATGAGCAGTTCTTC.

The chain is built from TRBV5-1 and TRBJ2-3; possible D gene TRBD2, 6 bases. V lost 3 bases to trimming and J lost 2 bases, with 13 bases between them. The CDR3 runs to 15 residues. Germline loops: CDR1 SGHRS, CDR2 YFSETQ. This CDR3 reads CASSSERANTDTQYF. CDR3 sequence (DNA): TGCGCCAGCAGCTCTGAGCGGGCGAACACAGATACGCAGTATTTT.

CDR3 amino acids: CASSEGHFSGANVLTF. The CDR3, as DNA: TGTGCCAGCAGTGAAGGACACTTCTCTGGGGCCAACGTCCTGACTTTC. The chain combines TRBV6-1 with TRBJ2-6; D is unresolved. Germline loops: CDR1 MNHNS, CDR2 SASEGT. Trimming stripped 1 base from V and 0 bases from J, with 7 bases between. The CDR3 runs to 16 residues.

With regard to this clone: One junction end does not reproduce the germline sequence, and a read error may be involved. The V call is TRBV9, the J call TRBJ2-6; 8 nucleotides match TRBD2. The CDR3 extends over 16 amino acids. The germline CDR1 and CDR2 sequences are SGDLS and YYNGEE. CDR3 nucleotides: TGTGCCAGCAGCGCTGGACTGTCGGGAGGGGCCAACGGCCTGACTTTC. It is translated as CASSAGLSGGANGLTF.

The sample holds a few counts of this clone. This chain uses TRBV19 with TRBJ2-3; D may be TRBD1 (6 bases). CDR1 is LNHDA and CDR2 is SQIVND in the germline V gene (reference sequence). There are 16 residues in the CDR3. Deletions cut 3 bases from V and 2 bases from J, with 15 bases between. The chain's CDR3 is CASSILTGQDTDTQYF. CDR3 coding DNA: TGTGCCAGTAGTATTCTGACGGGACAAGACACAGATACGCAGTATTTT.

This clone was seen a single time. The CDR3 region has the DNA TGTGCCGGAGGGGGGGACGCGAACACCGGGGAGCTGTTTTTT. Encoded protein: CAGGGDANTGELFF. The V and J genes are TRBV2 and TRBJ2-2; maybe TRBD2 (7 bases). V gave up 11 bases and J gave up 0 bases, with 13 bases separating them. The CDR3 consists of 14 residues. The germline V gene has CDR1 SNHLY and CDR2 FYNNEI.

CDR3 loop: CASSRDSGGYGYTF. CDR3 DNA sequence: TGCGCCAGCAGCCGGGACAGCGGGGGCTATGGCTACACCTTC. This rearrangement joins TRBV5-1 to TRBJ1-2; 7 positions agree with TRBD1. Germline CDR1 is SGHRS and CDR2 is YFSETQ. Trimming at V came to 4 bases and at J to 4 bases, leaving 7 bases not matched to a gene. The CDR3 consists of 14 residues.

The chain recombines TRBV27 with TRBJ1-5; TRBD1 aligns across 9 bases. Germline V gene data show CDR1 as MNHEY and CDR2 as SMNVEV (reference sequence). J was trimmed by 6 bases and V by 5 bases; bases with no gene match: 5. This CDR3 region has 14 residues. The CDR3 sequence: CASSATGGLQPQHF. CDR3 nucleotide sequence: TGTGCCAGCAGTGCCACAGGGGGCCTTCAGCCCCAGCATTTT.

This clone has just a few counts. This rearrangement joins TRBV5-4 to TRBJ1-1, with D tentatively TRBD1 (6 bases). CDR3 length: 14 residues. The V gene's germline CDR1 is SGHNT and CDR2 YYREEE (reference sequence). V was shortened by 4 bases and J by 1 base, with 11 bases between the two germline ends. The CDR3 DNA sequence: TGTGCCAGCAGCCCGGACAGCCAGAACACTGAAGCTTTCTTT. Protein sequence: CASSPDSQNTEAFF. The full variable domain, in which reference TRBV5-4 and TRBJ1-1 provide the parts outside the CDR3, is ETGVTQSPTHLIKTRGQQVTLRCSSQSGHNTVSWYQQALGQGPQFIFQYYREEENGRGNFPPRFSGLQFPNYSSELNVNALELDDSALYLCASSPDSQNTEAFFGQGTRLTVV.

The chain links TRBV28 to TRBJ2-7, with 15 positions matching TRBD2. CDR3 size: 17 residues. Germline-derived CDR1 and CDR2 are MDHEN and SYDVKM. Trimming at V came to 2 bases and at J to 4 bases, leaving 6 bases not matched to a gene. Here the CDR3 DNA reads TGTGCCAGCAGTTTAAGGCTGGGGACTAGCGGGAGGTACGAGCAGTACTTC. It specifies CASSLRLGTSGRYEQYF.

The V gene is TRBV7-2, the J gene TRBJ2-7, with 9 bases identical to TRBD2. The CDR3 has 17 amino acids. In germline, CDR1 is SGHTA, CDR2 FQGNSA. The J segment lost 4 bases and the V segment lost 1 base, leaving 11 bases of the junction unmatched. In nucleotides, the CDR3 is TGTGCCAGCAGCTTAGGGTCCCCTAGCGGGGATAAATACGAGCAGTACTTC. This codes for CASSLGSPSGDKYEQYF.

The chain joins TRBV6-5 to TRBJ2-5; TRBD2 aligns across 8 bases. The ends lost 5 bases at V and 5 bases at J; junction bases unmatched: 7. CDR1 is MNHEY and CDR2 is SVGAGI in the germline V gene. The CDR3 runs 14 residues. The CDR3, as DNA: TGTGCCAGCAGTACCATAAGCGGGGGTGAGACCCAGTACTTC. It encodes CASSTISGGETQYF.

The chain uses TRBV19 and TRBJ1-5, with D possibly TRBD1 on 6 matching bases. Germline V gene sequence: CDR1 LNHDA, CDR2 SQIVND (reference sequence). The CDR3 runs to 13 residues. Trimming stripped 7 bases from V and 5 bases from J, with 12 bases between. The CDR3 sequence is CASNEGVHQPQHF. Here the CDR3 DNA reads TGTGCCAGTAATGAGGGGGTCCATCAGCCCCAGCATTTT.

The V and J genes are TRBV7-3 and TRBJ2-3, with 7 bases lining up with TRBD2. This CDR3 comprises 15 residues. The V and J ends lost 2 bases and 6 bases, in that order; junction bases with no gene match: 8. Per germline, CDR1 SGHTA and CDR2 FQGTGA. The CDR3 reads CASSLWGLGGDTQYF. The CDR3 bases are TGTGCCAGCAGCTTATGGGGACTCGGGGGGGATACGCAGTATTTT.

This chain uses TRBV28 with TRBJ2-6; TRBD2 might be the D (5 bases). The CDR3 is made up of 15 amino acids. V gave up 8 bases and J gave up 5 bases, with 16 bases separating them. Germline loops: CDR1 MDHEN, CDR2 SYDVKM. CDR3 sequence (DNA): TGTGCCAGCGGACTCCGGCTTTTCCGGGCCAACGTCCTGACTTTC. As protein: CASGLRLFRANVLTF.

Concerning this clone itself: This sample includes further DNA sequences coding for the same CDR3. The chain employs TRBV4-2 and TRBJ2-5, with 9 positions matching TRBD1. This CDR3 is built from 14 residues. Germline CDR1 LGHNA, CDR2 YNFKEQ. V was clipped by 4 bases and J by 5 bases; unmatched bases: 5. The CDR3 DNA reads as TGTGCCAGCAGCCCGGGACAGGGAGGGGAGACCCAGTACTTC. Residues: CASSPGQGGETQYF.

The rearrangement links TRBV2 to TRBJ2-5; no reliable D call. The CDR3 is made up of 14 amino acids. V was trimmed by 2 bases and J by 1 base, leaving 8 bases between them. Germline assignment: CDR1 SNHLY and CDR2 FYNNEI. CDR3 protein: CASSEITVQETQYF. As DNA, the CDR3 is TGTGCCAGCAGTGAAATTACGGTCCAAGAGACCCAGTACTTC.

This clone showed up just once. Other DNA sequences in this sample translate to the same CDR3. The chain has TRBV4-3 and TRBJ2-7, with a tentative D call TRBD1 (5 bases). The length of the CDR3 is 13 residues. Per germline, CDR1 LGHNA and CDR2 YSLEER. Trimming removed 0 bases at V and 3 bases at J, with 6 bases between. Here the CDR3 reads CASSQDRGYEQYF. The CDR3 DNA reads as TGCGCCAGCAGCCAAGATAGGGGCTACGAGCAGTACTTC.

This clone was seen only a few times. This chain connects TRBV28 to TRBJ2-7; the D is unclear. The germline V gene encodes CDR1 MDHEN and CDR2 SYDVKM. CDR3 size: 13 residues. Trimming removed 11 bases from V and 5 bases from J, with 19 bases in between. The CDR3, as DNA: TGTGCCGTCCCTGGCGGCCCTTCGGACGAGCAGTACTTC. Translated, it gives CAVPGGPSDEQYF.